A single sample is the source of the 12 T cell receptor beta chains below, sequenced in a study of PD-1 blockade in mismatch repair-deficient tumors. TCRdb keeps only in-frame clones here, not all; method: immunoSEQ multiplex PCR. The profile shows 30,000 to 45,000 clones, around 80% of them singletons. The material was PBMCs, obtained 38 to 40 weeks after starting pembrolizumab. These receptors were collected from an adult with mismatch repair-deficient cancer.

The V gene is TRBV5-4, the J gene TRBJ1-2; a weak D match, TRBD1 (5 bases). CDR3 size: 15 residues. Germline lookup yields CDR1 SGHNT and CDR2 YYREEE (reference sequence). Trimming took 4 bases from V and 2 from J, leaving 15 bases between them. CDR3 bases: TGTGCCAGCAGCCTGGACGGCGGGGCGAACTATGGCTACACCTTC. Protein: CASSLDGGANYGYTF.

CDR3 protein: CASSSQGGTEAFF. CDR3 in DNA: TGTGCCAGCAGTTCACAGGGGGGGACTGAAGCTTTCTTT. This chain links TRBV27 with TRBJ1-1, with TRBD1 identical over 8 bases. This CDR3 has 13 residues. Germline CDR1 MNHEY, CDR2 SMNVEV (reference sequence). V trimming: 4 bases; J trimming: 5 bases; junction bases outside the gene matches: 3.

The V and J genes are TRBV28 and TRBJ2-5, with TRBD2 matching over 11 bases. The CDR3 contains 16 residues. The J segment lost 4 bases and the V segment lost 4 bases, leaving 8 bases of the junction unmatched. CDR1 is MDHEN and CDR2 is SYDVKM in the germline V gene. The CDR3 region has the DNA TGTGCCAGCAGTTCATTAGCGGGAGGGCCTTTAGAGACCCAGTACTTC. This sequence encodes CASSSLAGGPLETQYF.

The chain combines TRBV28 with TRBJ2-3; 7 positions agree with TRBD2. The CDR3 extends over 15 amino acids. The V gene's germline CDR1 is MDHEN and CDR2 SYDVKM. The junction had 5 bases not matched to a gene; V was cut back by 4 bases and J by 1 base. CDR3 residues: CASSSMAGGTDTQYF. The CDR3 DNA reads TGTGCCAGCAGTTCCATGGCGGGAGGCACAGATACGCAGTATTTT. Full variable domain (rest looked up from reference TRBV28 and TRBJ2-3): DVKVTQSSRYLVKRTGEKVFLECVQDMDHENMFWYRQDPGLGLRLIYFSYDVKMKEKGDIPEGYSVSREKKERFSLILESASTNQTSMYLCASSSMAGGTDTQYFGPGTRLTVL.

The gene calls are TRBV18 and TRBJ2-2, with 11 bases aligning to TRBD2. Losses at the gene ends were 3 bases for V and 5 bases for J; bases not matched to a gene: 14. The CDR3 is 19 amino acids. Germline assignment: CDR1 KGHSH and CDR2 LQKENI. The CDR3: CASSPPGLAAPGGTGELFF. For the CDR3, the DNA is TGTGCCAGCTCACCGCCGGGACTAGCGGCACCGGGCGGGACCGGGGAGCTGTTTTTT.

The chain links TRBV19 to TRBJ2-1; 9 nucleotides align to TRBD1. The CDR3 has 15 residues. Unmatched junction bases numbered 2, after V lost 5 bases and J lost 0 bases. CDR1 is LNHDA, CDR2 SQIVND, per germline (reference sequence). The CDR3 DNA reads as TGTGCCAGTAGTCGGGACAGGGTCTCCTACAATGAGCAGTTCTTC. Protein: CASSRDRVSYNEQFF.

The V and J genes are TRBV2 and TRBJ2-3; 10 bases agree with TRBD1. Germline V gives CDR1 SNHLY, CDR2 FYNNEI. The CDR3 has 17 amino acids. V was clipped by 6 bases and J by 2 bases; unmatched bases: 11. The CDR3 DNA sequence: TGTGCCAGCAGGGGACGGGGGGACAGGGGCCTCACAGATACGCAGTATTTT. It specifies CASRGRGDRGLTDTQYF.

The chain recombines TRBV29-1 with TRBJ1-1; 7 nucleotides line up with TRBD1. V shed 7 bases, J shed 1 base, and the junction held 6 bases outside the gene matches. From germline, CDR1 is SQVTM and CDR2 ANQGSEA. CDR3 length equals 13 residues. CDR3 region: CSGGTVANTEAFF. CDR3 DNA: TGCAGCGGAGGGACAGTGGCGAACACTGAAGCTTTCTTT.

This clone was recorded only once. V usage is TRBV6-5 and J usage is TRBJ2-5; 11 bases match TRBD2. This CDR3 is 14 amino acids long. J gave up 2 bases and V 7 bases, and 3 bases lay outside the gene matches. Per the germline V gene, CDR1 is MNHEY and CDR2 is SVGAGI. The CDR3 is CASMGLAVQETQYF. CDR3 DNA: TGTGCCAGCATGGGACTAGCGGTACAAGAGACCCAGTACTTC.

The rearrangement joins TRBV5-1 to TRBJ2-1; 7 bases map to TRBD1. The V segment lost 4 bases and the J segment 4 bases; nucleotides outside the gene matches: 5. This CDR3 is built from 14 residues. Germline CDR1 is SGHRS and CDR2 is YFSETQ. The chain's CDR3 is CASSLGQEYNEQFF. The CDR3 bases are TGCGCCAGCAGCCTCGGACAGGAATACAATGAGCAGTTCTTC.

The gene calls are TRBV2 and TRBJ1-4, with 10 bases aligning to TRBD1. This CDR3 contains 16 residues. J gave up 8 bases and V 5 bases, and 11 bases lay outside the gene matches. Germline CDR1 and CDR2: SNHLY and FYNNEI. The CDR3: CASSQGHGTGEEKLFF. For the CDR3, the DNA is TGTGCCAGCAGTCAAGGTCATGGGACAGGGGAAGAAAAACTGTTTTTT.

The chain has TRBV7-2 and TRBJ1-3; 7 bases are a match to TRBD1. Germline assignment: CDR1 SGHTA and CDR2 FQGNSA. After removal of 1 base from V and 3 bases from J, the junction contained 6 bases not matched to a gene. The CDR3 covers 16 residues. CDR3 residues: CASSLVEGAYGNTIYF. CDR3 bases: TGTGCCAGCAGCTTAGTGGAGGGGGCTTATGGAAACACCATATATTTT.